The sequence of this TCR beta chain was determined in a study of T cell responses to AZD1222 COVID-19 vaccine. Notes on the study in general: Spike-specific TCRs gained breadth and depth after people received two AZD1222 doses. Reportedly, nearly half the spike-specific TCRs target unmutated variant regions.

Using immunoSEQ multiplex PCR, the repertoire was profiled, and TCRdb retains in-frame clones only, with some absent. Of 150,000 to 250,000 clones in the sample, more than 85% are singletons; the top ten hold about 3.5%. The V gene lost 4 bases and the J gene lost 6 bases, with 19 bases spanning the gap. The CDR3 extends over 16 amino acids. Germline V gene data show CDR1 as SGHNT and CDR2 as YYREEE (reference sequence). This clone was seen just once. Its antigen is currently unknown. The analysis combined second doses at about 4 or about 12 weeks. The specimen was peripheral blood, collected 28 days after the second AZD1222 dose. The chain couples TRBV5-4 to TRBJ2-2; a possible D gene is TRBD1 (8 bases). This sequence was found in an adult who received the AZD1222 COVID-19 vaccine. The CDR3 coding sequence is TGTGCCAGCAGCCCACCTGACAGGGGAGGGCCCGGGGAGCTGTTTTTT. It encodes CASSPPDRGGPGELFF.